Each of the 29 T cell receptor beta chains below was sequenced from the same sample in a study of graft-versus-host responses after intestinal transplantation. TCRdb keeps only in-frame clones here, not all; method: immunoSEQ multiplex PCR. The sample carries 55,000 to 80,000 clones, roughly 90% recorded once. No cognate antigen is known for these TCRs. The material sequenced was unstimulated CD8+ T cells sorted from spleen or lymph node cells, taken before transplant. These receptor sequences come from a human donor who was the organ donor for an intestinal transplant.

This clone was found a few times. The chain uses TRBV7-6 and TRBJ2-5, with a tentative D call TRBD2 (6 bases). Germline CDR1 reads SGHVS; CDR2 reads FNYEAQ. CDR3 length: 17 residues. V lost 1 base and J 4 bases, leaving 19 bases between the germline ends. CDR3 residues: CASSLDSGLARRETQYF. The DNA for the CDR3 is TGTGCCAGCAGCTTAGACAGTGGGCTAGCGAGAAGAGAGACCCAGTACTTC. Complete variable domain (other parts from reference TRBV7-6 and TRBJ2-5): GAGVSQSPRYKVTKRGQDVALRCDPISGHVSLYWYRQALGQGPEFLTYFNYEAQQDKSGLPNDRFSAERPEGSISTLTIQRTEQRDSAMYRCASSLDSGLARRETQYFGPGTRLLVL.

V is TRBV5-4 and J is TRBJ2-7; TRBD2 is a possible D gene (5 bases). The CDR3 runs to 15 residues. CDR1 and CDR2 (germline): SGHNT, YYREEE (reference sequence). V was shortened by 0 bases and J by 5 bases, with 15 bases between the two germline ends. CDR3 sequence reads: CASSLERAGVHEQYF. CDR3 sequence (DNA): TGTGCCAGCAGCTTGGAGAGGGCCGGGGTCCACGAGCAGTACTTC.

A single count supports this clone. The chain has TRBV19 and TRBJ2-3; 7 nucleotides agree with TRBD2. V lost 11 bases, J lost 2 bases, and 7 bases stayed unmatched. There are 13 residues in the CDR3. Germline CDR1 and CDR2: LNHDA and SQIVND (reference sequence). CDR3 coding DNA: TGTGCCGCAAGCGGGACCTACACAGATACGCAGTATTTT. Protein: CAASGTYTDTQYF.

The V and J genes are TRBV28 and TRBJ2-5; perhaps TRBD2 as D (5 bases). The DNA matches TRBJ2-7 better at its end, which makes the J call doubtful. The V gene's germline CDR1 is MDHEN and CDR2 SYDVKM. The CDR3 is 14 residues long. Here the CDR3 reads CASSLSGNPYEQYF. CDR3 in DNA: TGTGCCAGCAGTTTATCGGGGAACCCCTACGAGCAGTACTTC.

The rearrangement links TRBV2 to TRBJ1-4, with TRBD1 matching over 7 bases. The CDR3 extends over 15 amino acids. In germline, CDR1 is SNHLY, CDR2 FYNNEI. The V gene end was trimmed by 5 bases and the J gene end by 3 bases; junction bases not matched to a gene: 6. CDR3 DNA: TGTGCCAGCAGTTTACGACAGGGCGCTAATGAAAAACTGTTTTTT. This gives the protein CASSLRQGANEKLFF.

This rearrangement joins TRBV29-1 to TRBJ2-3; 7 positions match TRBD2. The CDR3 is 12 amino acids. The germline V gene encodes CDR1 SQVTM and CDR2 ANQGSEA. Trimming cost V 8 bases and J 7 bases; bases outside gene matches: 9. This chain's CDR3 is CSTGGSDNTQYF. The CDR3 DNA reads as TGCAGCACCGGGGGGTCAGATAATACGCAGTATTTT.

This chain joins TRBV6-4 and TRBJ2-2; possibly TRBD2 for D (6 bases). Germline loops: CDR1 MRHNA, CDR2 SNTAGT. V was pared by 4 bases and J by 5 bases, with 8 bases between. This CDR3 is 13 amino acids long. CDR3 sequence (DNA): TGTGCCAGCAGTGCCGCGGGAACCGGGGAGCTGTTTTTT. It is translated as CASSAAGTGELFF.

The chain is built from TRBV7-9 and TRBJ2-7; 14 positions match TRBD2. This CDR3 has 15 amino acids. The V segment lost 5 bases and the J segment 5 bases; nucleotides outside the gene matches: 5. CDR1 and CDR2 from the germline V gene are SEHNR and FQNEAQ (reference sequence). The DNA for the CDR3 is TGTGCCAGCAGCAGGGGACTAGCGGGAGACAACGAGCAGTACTTC. This gives the protein CASSRGLAGDNEQYF.

This chain uses TRBV5-8 with TRBJ2-1, with unresolved D. The germline CDR1 and CDR2 sequences are SGHTS and YDEGEE. This CDR3 spans 15 amino acids. V gave up 6 bases and J gave up 0 bases, with 13 bases separating them. CDR3 in amino acids: CASKSIRISYNEQFF. CDR3 nucleotides: TGTGCCAGCAAGTCGATCAGGATCTCCTACAATGAGCAGTTCTTC.

The chain links TRBV7-9 to TRBJ2-7, with a weak D call TRBD2 (5 bases). Germline assignment: CDR1 SEHNR and CDR2 FQNEAQ (reference sequence). The V end lost 5 bases, the J end lost 4 bases, and 12 bases lay between the germline ends. The CDR3 totals 13 residues. CDR3 region: CASSQADWYEQYF. The CDR3 DNA is TGTGCCAGCAGCCAAGCGGACTGGTACGAGCAGTACTTC. Complete variable domain (other parts from reference TRBV7-9 and TRBJ2-7): DTGVSQNPRHKITKRGQNVTFRCDPISEHNRLYWYRQTLGQGPEFLTYFQNEAQLEKSRLLSDRFSAERPKGSFSTLEIQRTEQGDSAMYLCASSQADWYEQYFGPGTRLTVT.

The chain joins TRBV9 to TRBJ1-1; no clear D gene. Germline values: CDR1 SGDLS, CDR2 YYNGEE. The length of the CDR3 is 13 residues. The V gene lost 4 bases and the J gene lost 4 bases, with 11 bases spanning the gap. Written as DNA, the CDR3 is TGTGCCAGCAGCACTTATCGGGGCACTGAAGCTTTCTTT. Residues: CASSTYRGTEAFF.

This clone was recorded once. The chain uses TRBV27 and TRBJ2-7, with 11 nucleotides matching TRBD2. V was clipped by 2 bases and J by 5 bases; unmatched bases: 2. This CDR3 region has 14 residues. Germline V gene sequence: CDR1 MNHEY, CDR2 SMNVEV (reference sequence). The CDR3 region has the DNA TGTGCCAGCAGTTTACTGGGACTAGCGGACGAGCAGTACTTC. This sequence encodes CASSLLGLADEQYF.

This CDR3 reads CASSVEGTIPTYEQYF. The DNA for the CDR3 is TGTGCCAGCAGCGTAGAGGGGACTATCCCCACCTACGAGCAGTACTTC. This chain uses TRBV9 with TRBJ2-7; 7 bases match TRBD2. This CDR3 has 16 amino acids. The trim removed 0 bases at V and 2 bases at J, leaving 8 bases unmatched. Germline V CDR1 and CDR2: SGDLS, YYNGEE.

This sequence joins TRBV9 and TRBJ2-7, with 7 bases identical to TRBD2. From germline, CDR1 is SGDLS and CDR2 YYNGEE. V was pared by 5 bases and J by 2 bases, with 10 bases of the junction left unmatched. This CDR3 region has 15 residues. CDR3 nucleotide sequence: TGTGCCAGCAGTCCTTCCGGGACTATTACCTACGAGCAGTACTTC. Its protein product is CASSPSGTITYEQYF.

The rearrangement uses TRBV6-5 and TRBJ1-1; D perhaps matches TRBD1 (5 bases). Germline lookup yields CDR1 MNHEY and CDR2 SVGAGI. V lost 2 bases and J lost 3, with 13 bases in between. The CDR3 loop spans 15 amino acids. The CDR3: CASSYVGRPDTEAFF. The CDR3 bases are TGTGCCAGCAGTTACGTGGGGCGGCCGGACACTGAAGCTTTCTTT.

CDR3 sequence: CASSLGTGSGDEQYF. The CDR3 coding sequence is TGTGCCAGCAGTTTAGGGACAGGTTCGGGCGACGAGCAGTACTTC. The chain employs TRBV28 and TRBJ2-7; 8 positions agree with TRBD1. The CDR3 extends over 15 amino acids. With V trimmed by 2 bases and J by 5 bases, 8 bases remained unmatched. Germline CDR1 reads MDHEN; CDR2 reads SYDVKM.

The chain links TRBV27 to TRBJ1-4; 7 positions match TRBD1. The CDR3 length is 15 residues. Germline values: CDR1 MNHEY, CDR2 SMNVEV (reference sequence). Germline trimming cut 8 bases from V and 5 bases from J; bases unmatched to any gene: 11. The CDR3 DNA reads TGTGCCAGCCTCCTACGGATGGGACAGAATGAAAAACTGTTTTTT. This sequence encodes CASLLRMGQNEKLFF.

The CDR3 here is CASSSGTGVPDTQYF. Written as DNA, the CDR3 is TGTGCCAGCAGTTCCGGGACAGGGGTTCCAGATACGCAGTATTTT. The rearrangement uses TRBV28 and TRBJ2-3, with 10 bases aligning to TRBD1. This CDR3 contains 15 residues. CDR1 MDHEN and CDR2 SYDVKM come from the germline V gene. V lost 4 bases, J lost 4 bases, and 5 bases stayed unmatched.

The V and J genes are TRBV7-8 and TRBJ2-1; 11 bases are shared with TRBD2. The germline gives CDR1 SGHVS, CDR2 FQNEAQ. Germline trimming cut 5 bases from V and 10 bases from J; bases unmatched to any gene: 19. This CDR3 comprises 18 residues. As DNA, the CDR3 is TGTGCCAGCAGCGAACCAAGTTGGGCTAGCGGGAGGTGGCGGGAGCAGTTCTTC. This gives the protein CASSEPSWASGRWREQFF.

In nucleotides, the CDR3 is TGTGCCACCAGCGTCCCAGGGGGCTATGGCTACACCTTC. Translated: CATSVPGGYGYTF. The V call is TRBV15, the J call TRBJ1-2; 7 bases are shared with TRBD1. The CDR3 is 13 residues long. The V gene's germline CDR1 is LNHNV and CDR2 YYDKDF (reference sequence). The V gene end was trimmed by 5 bases and the J gene end by 4 bases; junction bases not matched to a gene: 4.

V gene TRBV28 combines with J gene TRBJ1-1, with D hard to call. Trimming took 1 base from V and 3 from J, leaving 12 bases between them. The CDR3 runs to 15 residues. CDR1 MDHEN and CDR2 SYDVKM come from the germline V gene. DNA of the CDR3: TGTGCCAGCAGTTTATTACCGGGGTCCTACACTGAAGCTTTCTTT. It yields the protein CASSLLPGSYTEAFF. The variable domain in full, completed from reference TRBV28 and TRBJ1-1, reads DVKVTQSSRYLVKRTGEKVFLECVQDMDHENMFWYRQDPGLGLRLIYFSYDVKMKEKGDIPEGYSVSREKKERFSLILESASTNQTSMYLCASSLLPGSYTEAFFGQGTRLTVV.

The rearrangement uses TRBV11-2 and TRBJ2-1; 9 nucleotides match TRBD1. Germline CDR1 is SGHAT and CDR2 is FQNNGV. V shed 4 bases, J shed 7 bases, and the junction held 8 bases outside the gene matches. The CDR3 contains 15 residues. CDR3 DNA sequence: TGTGCCAGCAGCTCCGGACAGGGGCCCCCGAATGAGCAGTTCTTC. Translated, it gives CASSSGQGPPNEQFF.

This clone came up once. This chain uses TRBV5-1 with TRBJ2-2; 9 bases are a match to TRBD1. After removal of 4 bases from V and 4 bases from J, the junction contained 5 bases not matched to a gene. Germline-derived CDR1 and CDR2 are SGHRS and YFSETQ. The CDR3 has 15 residues. This CDR3 reads CASSALDRGTGELFF. The DNA for the CDR3 is TGCGCCAGCAGCGCCCTGGACAGGGGCACCGGGGAGCTGTTTTTT.

The chain links TRBV11-1 to TRBJ2-1, with 7 bases identical to TRBD2. V lost 6 bases and J lost 5; bases outside the gene matches: 4. The CDR3 loop spans 13 amino acids. CDR1 and CDR2 from the germline V gene are SGHAT and FQDESV (reference sequence). The CDR3 sequence is CASSLGLDNEQFF. For the CDR3, the DNA is TGTGCCAGCAGTCTAGGACTAGACAATGAGCAGTTCTTC.

The chain joins TRBV10-3 to TRBJ1-2; a possible D gene is TRBD1 (6 bases). The V and J ends lost 9 bases and 4 bases respectively, with 9 bases between them. Germline-derived CDR1 and CDR2 are ENHRY and SYGVKD. CDR3 length: 11 residues. The CDR3 coding sequence is TGTGCCATTAGGACAGTCTATGGCTACACCTTC. This encodes CAIRTVYGYTF.

In its sample, this clone was seen once. The chain has TRBV18 and TRBJ2-1, with 10 bases lining up with TRBD2. J was trimmed by 8 bases and V by 3 bases; bases with no gene match: 7. The CDR3 length is 15 residues. Germline V gene data show CDR1 as KGHSH and CDR2 as LQKENI. The DNA for the CDR3 is TGTGCCAGCTCACCCGGAACTAGCGGGACCGATGAGCAGTTCTTC. Its protein product is CASSPGTSGTDEQFF.

This chain joins TRBV6-4 and TRBJ1-1; TRBD1 might be the D (6 bases). The CDR3 spans 13 residues. The germline gives CDR1 MRHNA, CDR2 SNTAGT. Trimming took 2 bases from V and 6 from J, leaving 10 bases between them. CDR3 DNA: TGTGCCAGCAGTGACATCGGACAGCCTGAAGCTTTCTTT. Translated: CASSDIGQPEAFF.

The rearrangement uses TRBV30 and TRBJ2-2; 8 bases match TRBD1. The CDR3 length is 14 residues. Per germline, CDR1 GTSNPN and CDR2 SVGIG (reference sequence). The V segment lost 6 bases and the J segment 7 bases; nucleotides outside the gene matches: 10. The CDR3 DNA sequence: TGTGCCTGCTCAGGGGGCGCGGGAATCGGGGAGCTGTTTTTT. Translated, it gives CACSGGAGIGELFF.

The chain combines TRBV9 with TRBJ2-3; 7 positions match TRBD2. CDR3 length: 15 amino acids. Germline lookup yields CDR1 SGDLS and CDR2 YYNGEE. J gave up 1 base and V 3 bases, and 5 bases lay outside the gene matches. CDR3 in DNA: TGTGCCAGCAGCGCCGGCAGCGGGGGCACAGATACGCAGTATTTT. Translation gives CASSAGSGGTDTQYF.